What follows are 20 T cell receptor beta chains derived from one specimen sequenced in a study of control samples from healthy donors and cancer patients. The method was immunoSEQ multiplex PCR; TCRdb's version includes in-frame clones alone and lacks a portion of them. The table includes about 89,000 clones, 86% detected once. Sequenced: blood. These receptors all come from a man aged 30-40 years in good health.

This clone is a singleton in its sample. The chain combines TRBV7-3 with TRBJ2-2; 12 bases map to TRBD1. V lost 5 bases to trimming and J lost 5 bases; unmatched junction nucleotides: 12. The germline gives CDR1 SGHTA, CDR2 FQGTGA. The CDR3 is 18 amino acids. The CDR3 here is CASSPNRDRGLSTGELFF. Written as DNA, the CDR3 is TGTGCCAGCAGCCCTAATAGGGACAGGGGGCTTTCGACCGGGGAGCTGTTTTTT.

The CDR3 region has the DNA TGTGCCAGCAGCGTAGAGGAGGCTTTGGAAGCTTTCTTT. This encodes CASSVEEALEAFF. This chain uses TRBV9 with TRBJ1-1; D is unclear. CDR3 length equals 13 residues. Deletions cut 0 bases from V and 8 bases from J, with 11 bases between. Germline loops: CDR1 SGDLS, CDR2 YYNGEE.

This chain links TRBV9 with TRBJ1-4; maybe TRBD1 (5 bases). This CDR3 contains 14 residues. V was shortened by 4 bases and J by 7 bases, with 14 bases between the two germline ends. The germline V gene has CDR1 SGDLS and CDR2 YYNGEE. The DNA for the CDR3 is TGTGCCAGCAGCCCCCTGGGGGGAGGTGAAAAACTGTTTTTT. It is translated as CASSPLGGGEKLFF.

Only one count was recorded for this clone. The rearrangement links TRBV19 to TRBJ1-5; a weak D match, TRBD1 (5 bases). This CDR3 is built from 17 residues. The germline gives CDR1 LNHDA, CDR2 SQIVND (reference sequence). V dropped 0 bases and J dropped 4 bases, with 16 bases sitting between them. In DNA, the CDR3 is TGTGCCAGTAGTATAGACGCAGGGCATCTAGCTAATCAGCCCCAGCATTTT. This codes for CASSIDAGHLANQPQHF.

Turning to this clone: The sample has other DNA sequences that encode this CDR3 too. This CDR3 is CASTTGNYGYTF. The CDR3 region has the DNA TGTGCCAGCACCACGGGTAACTATGGCTACACCTTC. This chain links TRBV6-5 with TRBJ1-2; D is undetermined. The germline V gene has CDR1 MNHEY and CDR2 SVGAGI. Deletions cut 7 bases from V and 1 base from J, with 7 bases between. The CDR3 runs 12 residues.

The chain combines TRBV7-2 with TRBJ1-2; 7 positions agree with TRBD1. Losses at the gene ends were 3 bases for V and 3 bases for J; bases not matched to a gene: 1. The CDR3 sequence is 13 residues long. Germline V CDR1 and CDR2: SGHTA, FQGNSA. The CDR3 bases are TGTGCCAGCAGCTTTGACAGGGACTATGGCTACACCTTC. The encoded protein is CASSFDRDYGYTF.

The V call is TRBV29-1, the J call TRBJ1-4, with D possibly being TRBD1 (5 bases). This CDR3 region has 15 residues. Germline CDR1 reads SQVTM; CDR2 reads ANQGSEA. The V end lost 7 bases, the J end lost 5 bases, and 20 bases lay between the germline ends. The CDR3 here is CSATRRGGNNEKLFF. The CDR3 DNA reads TGCAGCGCCACCAGGAGGGGAGGGAACAATGAAAAACTGTTTTTT.

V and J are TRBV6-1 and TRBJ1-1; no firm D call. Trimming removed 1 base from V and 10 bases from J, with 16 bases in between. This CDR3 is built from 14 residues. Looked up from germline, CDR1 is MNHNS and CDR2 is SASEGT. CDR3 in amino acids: CASSEDFTPRVAFF. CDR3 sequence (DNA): TGTGCCAGCAGTGAAGACTTTACACCGAGGGTAGCTTTCTTT.

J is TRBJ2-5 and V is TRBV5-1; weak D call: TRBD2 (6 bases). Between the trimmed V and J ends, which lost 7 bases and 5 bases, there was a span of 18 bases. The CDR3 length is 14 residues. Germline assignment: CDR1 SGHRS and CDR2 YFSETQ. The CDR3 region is CASGIGQEGETQYF. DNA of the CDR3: TGCGCCAGCGGGATAGGCCAGGAGGGGGAGACCCAGTACTTC.

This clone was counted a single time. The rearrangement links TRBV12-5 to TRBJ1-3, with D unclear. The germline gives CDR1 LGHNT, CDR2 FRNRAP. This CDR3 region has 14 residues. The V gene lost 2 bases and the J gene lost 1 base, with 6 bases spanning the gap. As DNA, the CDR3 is TGTGCTAGTGGTTTGCCGGGGTCTGGAAACACCATATATTTT. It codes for CASGLPGSGNTIYF.

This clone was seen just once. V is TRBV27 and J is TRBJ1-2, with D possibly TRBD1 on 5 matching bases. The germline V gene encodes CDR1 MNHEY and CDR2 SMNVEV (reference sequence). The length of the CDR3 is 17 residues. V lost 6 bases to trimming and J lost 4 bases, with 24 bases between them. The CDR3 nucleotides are TGTGCCAGCAGCCCTATGTCCGGGACGTCATTCGCCTATGGCTACACCTTC. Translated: CASSPMSGTSFAYGYTF.

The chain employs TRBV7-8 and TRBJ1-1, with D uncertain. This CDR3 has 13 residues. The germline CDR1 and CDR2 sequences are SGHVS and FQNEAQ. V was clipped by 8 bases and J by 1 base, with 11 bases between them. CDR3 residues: CASRVEKNTEAFF. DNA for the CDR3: TGTGCCAGCCGGGTTGAGAAGAACACTGAAGCTTTCTTT.

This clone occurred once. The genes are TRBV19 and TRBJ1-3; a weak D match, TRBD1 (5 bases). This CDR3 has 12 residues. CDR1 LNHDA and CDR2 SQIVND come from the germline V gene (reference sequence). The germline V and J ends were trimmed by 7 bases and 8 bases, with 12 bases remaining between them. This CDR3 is CASNGDRDTIYF. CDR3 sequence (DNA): TGTGCCAGTAACGGGGACCGGGACACCATATATTTT.

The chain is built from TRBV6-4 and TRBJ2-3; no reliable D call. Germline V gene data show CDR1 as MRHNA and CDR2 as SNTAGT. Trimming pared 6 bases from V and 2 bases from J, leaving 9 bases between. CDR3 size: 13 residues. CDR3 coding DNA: TGTGCCAGCAGAGACGCCCTCACAGATACGCAGTATTTT. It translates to CASRDALTDTQYF.

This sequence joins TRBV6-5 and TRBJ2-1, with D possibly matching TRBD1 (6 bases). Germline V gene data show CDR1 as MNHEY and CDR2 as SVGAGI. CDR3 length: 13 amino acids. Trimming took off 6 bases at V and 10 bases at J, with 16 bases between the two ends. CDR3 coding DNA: TGTGCCAGCAGCTGGGGGACATCCGGGGAGCAGTTCTTC. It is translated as CASSWGTSGEQFF.

The CDR3 nucleotides are TGTGCCAGCAGCTCCGGGGGAGGGGCTACCTACGAGCAGTACTTC. Encoded protein: CASSSGGGATYEQYF. This sequence joins TRBV6-5 and TRBJ2-7; TRBD2 matches 7 bases. The CDR3 runs to 15 residues. The trim removed 6 bases at V and 2 bases at J, leaving 10 bases unmatched. CDR1 is MNHEY and CDR2 is SVGAGI in the germline V gene.

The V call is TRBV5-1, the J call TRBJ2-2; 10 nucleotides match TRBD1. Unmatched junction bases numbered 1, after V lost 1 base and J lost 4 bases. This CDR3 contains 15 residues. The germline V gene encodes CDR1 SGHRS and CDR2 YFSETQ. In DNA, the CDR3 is TGCGCCAGCAGCTTGAGGACAGGGGGCACCGGGGAGCTGTTTTTT. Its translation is CASSLRTGGTGELFF.

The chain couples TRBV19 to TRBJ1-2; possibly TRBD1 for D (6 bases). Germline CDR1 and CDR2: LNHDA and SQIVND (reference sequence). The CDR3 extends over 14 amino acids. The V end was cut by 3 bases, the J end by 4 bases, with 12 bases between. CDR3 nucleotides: TGTGCCAGTAGTATTACGACAGGACTCTATGGCTACACCTTC. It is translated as CASSITTGLYGYTF.

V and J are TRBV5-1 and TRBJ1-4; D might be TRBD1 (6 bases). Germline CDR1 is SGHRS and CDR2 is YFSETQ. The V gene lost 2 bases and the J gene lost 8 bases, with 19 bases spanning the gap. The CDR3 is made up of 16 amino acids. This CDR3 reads CASSFHIHGGEEKLFF. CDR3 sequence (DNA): TGCGCCAGCAGCTTCCACATACATGGGGGCGAAGAAAAACTGTTTTTT. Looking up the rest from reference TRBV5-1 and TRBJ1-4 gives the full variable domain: KAGVTQTPRYLIKTRGQQVTLSCSPISGHRSVSWYQQTPGQGLQFLFEYFSETQRNKGNFPGRFSGRQFSNSRSEMNVSTLELGDSALYLCASSFHIHGGEEKLFFGSGTQLSVL.

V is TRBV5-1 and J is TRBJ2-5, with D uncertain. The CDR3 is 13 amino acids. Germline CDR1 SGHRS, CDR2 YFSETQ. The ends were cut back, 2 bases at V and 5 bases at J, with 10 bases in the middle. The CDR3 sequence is CASSFIGRETQYF. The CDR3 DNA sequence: TGCGCCAGCAGCTTTATAGGGCGGGAGACCCAGTACTTC.